A selection of T cell receptor beta chains follows, all from one sample in a study of blood T cell repertoires in COVID-19. Assay: immunoSEQ multiplex PCR; the TCRdb copy retains only in-frame clones and omits some. Of some 350,000 clones in the sample, 80% to 90% are singletons; the top ten hold about 1%. The source material was PBMCs or T cells enriched from blood (not recorded which). The receptors stem from a man aged 18 to 35 who had recovered from COVID-19. Both conserved end residues are part of each CDR3. A D gene is named only where the DNA matches it firmly. The size entry is marked missing in some rows and otherwise reads once, few, many or a size class.

v_call	d_call	j_call	clone_size	cdr3_nt	cdr3_aa
TRBV7-2	TRBD1	TRBJ2-7	.	TGTGCCAGCAGCTTTTATAGGGACAGCCCCCTTAGGACCTACGAGCAGTACTTC	CASSFYRDSPLRTYEQYF
TRBV9	.	TRBJ1-4	.	TGTGCCAGCAGCCCGTCGGACCCCAGTTGGGGGGTCCAAAAACAGGAAAAACTGTTTTTT	CASSPSDPSWGVQKQEKLFF
TRBV7-2	TRBD2	TRBJ2-7	.	TGTGCCAGCAGCTTAGGGAGCGGGAGTACCTACGAGCAGTACTTC	CASSLGSGSTYEQYF
TRBV5-1	.	TRBJ1-2	.	TGCGCCAGCAGCTTGTGGGCCGGAATGAACCCCGGCTATGGCTACACCTTC	CASSLWAGMNPGYGYTF
TRBV5-4	TRBD2	TRBJ2-3	.	TGTGCCAGCAGCCATATAGCGGGCAAGTTTGCTAGCACAGATACGCAGTATTTT	CASSHIAGKFASTDTQYF
TRBV19	TRBD1	TRBJ2-2	.	TGTGCCAGTAGTATCCCCGGGACAGACACCGGGGAGCTGTTTTTT	CASSIPGTDTGELFF
TRBV19	.	TRBJ1-2	.	TGTGCCAGTGGCGAGCAGGGAAAAGGCTACACCTTC	CASGEQGKGYTF
TRBV6-5	.	TRBJ1-1	.	TGTGCCAGCACCGGACAGATTACGAACACTGAAGCTTTCTTT	CASTGQITNTEAFF
TRBV6-2/TRBV6-3	.	TRBJ1-2	.	TGTGCCAGCAGTTACCGGCAGGGGAACTATGGCTACACCTTC	CASSYRQGNYGYTF
TRBV5-5	TRBD2	TRBJ2-7	.	TGTGCCAGCAGCTTGTTTAGCGGGAGGGCTAACCCCTACGAGCAGTACTTC	CASSLFSGRANPYEQYF
TRBV3-1/TRBV3-2	.	TRBJ1-1	.	TGTGCCAGCAGCCAAATGGGCGACACTGAAGCTTTCTTT	CASSQMGDTEAFF
TRBV3-1/TRBV3-2	.	TRBJ2-7	.	TGTGCCAGCAGCCAAGCTTCCTACGAGCAGTACTTC	CASSQASYEQYF
TRBV2	.	TRBJ2-7	.	TGTGCCAGCAGTGGACAAGGTTCCGAGCAGTACTTC	CASSGQGSEQYF
TRBV3-1/TRBV3-2	TRBD1	TRBJ1-3	.	TGTGCCAGCAGCCCGGACAGGTCGGGGCCCATATATTTT	CASSPDRSGPIYF
TRBV4-1	.	TRBJ1-2	.	TGCGCCAGCAGTCATTACGGGGGGCAGGTTGGCTACACCTTC	CASSHYGGQVGYTF
TRBV24-1	TRBD1	TRBJ1-3	.	TGTGCCACCAGCCCGACAGGGACTGGAAACACCATATATTTT	CATSPTGTGNTIYF
TRBV7-9	.	TRBJ1-2	.	TGTGCCAGCAGCAATAGCGGTACAGGAGATAACTATGGCTACACCTTC	CASSNSGTGDNYGYTF
TRBV6-4	TRBD1	TRBJ2-1	once	TGTGCCAGCAGTGACAGGGGGCGCGTTGTCCATGAGCAGTTCTTC	CASSDRGRVVHEQFF
TRBV5-6	.	TRBJ2-3	.	TGTGCCAGCAGCTTCGACTCCTACACAGATACGCAGTATTTT	CASSFDSYTDTQYF
TRBV18	TRBD1	TRBJ2-2	.	TGTGCCAGCTCAAAAGAGGACAGGGCTCTCACCGGGGAGCTGTTTTTT	CASSKEDRALTGELFF
TRBV5-1	TRBD2	TRBJ2-7	.	TGCGCCAGCAGCGAGACGGCTAGCGGGACCTACGAGCAGTACTTC	CASSETASGTYEQYF
TRBV4-3	TRBD2	TRBJ2-3	.	TGCGCCAGCAGCCAAGCGGGGGGGAGAGATACGCAGTATTTT	CASSQAGGRDTQYF
TRBV7-2	.	TRBJ2-1	few	TGTGCCAGCAGCTCTCGGGAGAACCTCAACAATGAGCAGTTCTTC	CASSSRENLNNEQFF
TRBV7-9	TRBD1	TRBJ2-7	.	TGTGCCAGCAGCTCCCGACAGGGGAGGATCGACGAGCAGTACTTC	CASSSRQGRIDEQYF
TRBV19	TRBD2	TRBJ2-7	.	TGTGCCAGTAGTATAGGGGGACTAGCGGAAGGTTACGAGCAGTACTTC	CASSIGGLAEGYEQYF
TRBV2	.	TRBJ1-4	.	TGTGCCAGCAGTGAGGAGGGTTTAGCCAATGAAAAACTGTTTTTT	CASSEEGLANEKLFF
TRBV6-5	.	TRBJ1-1	.	TGTGCCAGCGGGTCCGGGACTAGTGCTTTCTTT	CASGSGTSAFF
TRBV15	TRBD1	TRBJ1-5	.	TGTGCCACCAGCAGGAGCTTACAGGGGAATCAGCCCCAGCATTTT	CATSRSLQGNQPQHF
TRBV29-1	TRBD1	TRBJ1-6	.	TGCAGCGTGAGGACAGGGAATTCACCCCTCCACTTT	CSVRTGNSPLHF
TRBV5-5	TRBD1	TRBJ2-7	.	TGTGCCAGCAGCTTGGCCGGGACAGTCTACGAGCAGTACTTC	CASSLAGTVYEQYF
TRBV3-1/TRBV3-2	TRBD1	TRBJ1-2	once	TGTGCCAGCAGTCAAGGGGACAGGGGACCCTATGGCTACACCTTC	CASSQGDRGPYGYTF